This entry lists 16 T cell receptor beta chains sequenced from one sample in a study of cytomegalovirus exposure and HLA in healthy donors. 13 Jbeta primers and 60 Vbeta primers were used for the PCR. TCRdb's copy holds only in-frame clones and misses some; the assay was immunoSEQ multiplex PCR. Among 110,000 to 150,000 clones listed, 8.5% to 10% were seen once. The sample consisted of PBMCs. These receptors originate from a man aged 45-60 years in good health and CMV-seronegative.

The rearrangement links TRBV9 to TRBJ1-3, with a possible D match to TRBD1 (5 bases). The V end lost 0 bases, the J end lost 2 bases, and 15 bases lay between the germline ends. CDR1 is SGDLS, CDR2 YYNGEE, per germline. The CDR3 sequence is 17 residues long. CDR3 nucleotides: TGTGCCAGCAGCGTAGCTATAGGGGAAGTCGCTGGAAACACCATATATTTT. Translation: CASSVAIGEVAGNTIYF.

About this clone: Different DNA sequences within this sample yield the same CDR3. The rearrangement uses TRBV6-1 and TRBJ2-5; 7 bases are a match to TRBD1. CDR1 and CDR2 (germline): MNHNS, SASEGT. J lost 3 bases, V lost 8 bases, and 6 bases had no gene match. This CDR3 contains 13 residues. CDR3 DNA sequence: TGTGCCAGCGGCCGGGACAGAGAAGAGACCCAGTACTTC. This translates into CASGRDREETQYF.

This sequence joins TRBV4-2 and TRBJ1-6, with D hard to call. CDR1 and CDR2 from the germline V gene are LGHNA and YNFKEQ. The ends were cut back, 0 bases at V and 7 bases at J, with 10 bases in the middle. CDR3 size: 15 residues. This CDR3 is CASSQDLGQNSPLHF. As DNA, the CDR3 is TGTGCCAGCAGCCAAGACCTTGGGCAAAATTCACCCCTCCACTTT.

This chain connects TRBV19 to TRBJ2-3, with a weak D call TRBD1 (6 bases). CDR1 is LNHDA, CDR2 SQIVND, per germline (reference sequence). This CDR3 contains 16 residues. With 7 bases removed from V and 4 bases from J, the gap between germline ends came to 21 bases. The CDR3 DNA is TGTGCCAGTATGGGGGCCGTCTCCGCCGTCGCAGATACGCAGTATTTT. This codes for CASMGAVSAVADTQYF.

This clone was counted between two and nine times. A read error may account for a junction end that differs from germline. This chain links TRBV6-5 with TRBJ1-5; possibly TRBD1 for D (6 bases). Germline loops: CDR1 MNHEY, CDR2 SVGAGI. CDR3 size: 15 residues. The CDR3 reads CVSSLTGPGNQPQHF. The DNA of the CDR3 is TGTGTCAGCAGTTTGACAGGTCCCGGCAATCAGCCCCAGCATTTT.

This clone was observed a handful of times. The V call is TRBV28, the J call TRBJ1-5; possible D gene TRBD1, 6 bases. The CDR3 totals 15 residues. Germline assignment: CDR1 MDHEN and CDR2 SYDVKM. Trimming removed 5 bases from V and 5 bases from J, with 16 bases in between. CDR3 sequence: CASSPGGEGDQPQHF. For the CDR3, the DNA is TGTGCCAGCAGTCCCGGGGGGGAGGGGGATCAGCCCCAGCATTTT.

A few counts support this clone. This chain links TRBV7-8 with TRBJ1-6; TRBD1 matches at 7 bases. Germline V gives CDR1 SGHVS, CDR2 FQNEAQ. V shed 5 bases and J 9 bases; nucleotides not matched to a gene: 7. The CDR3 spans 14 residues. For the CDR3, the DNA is TGTGCCAGCAGCGACCGGGACAGATTTTCACCCCTCCACTTT. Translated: CASSDRDRFSPLHF.

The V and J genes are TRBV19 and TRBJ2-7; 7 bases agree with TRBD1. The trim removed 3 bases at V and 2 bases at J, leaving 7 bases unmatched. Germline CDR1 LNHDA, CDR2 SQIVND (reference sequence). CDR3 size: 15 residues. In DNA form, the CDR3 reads TGTGCCAGTAGTATTGAGACAGGGAAAACCTACGAGCAGTACTTC. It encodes CASSIETGKTYEQYF.

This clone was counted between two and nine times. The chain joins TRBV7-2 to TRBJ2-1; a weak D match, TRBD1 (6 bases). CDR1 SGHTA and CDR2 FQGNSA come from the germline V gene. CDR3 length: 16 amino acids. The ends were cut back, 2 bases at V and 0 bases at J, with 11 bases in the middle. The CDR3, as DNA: TGTGCCAGCAGCTTACAGGGGACCCACTCCTACAATGAGCAGTTCTTC. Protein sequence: CASSLQGTHSYNEQFF.

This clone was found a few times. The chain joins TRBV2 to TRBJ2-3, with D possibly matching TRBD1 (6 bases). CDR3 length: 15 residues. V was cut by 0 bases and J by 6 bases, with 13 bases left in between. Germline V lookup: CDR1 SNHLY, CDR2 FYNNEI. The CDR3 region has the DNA TGTGCCAGCAGTGAAGCGGGGGCCCCTAGGGATACGCAGTATTTT. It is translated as CASSEAGAPRDTQYF.

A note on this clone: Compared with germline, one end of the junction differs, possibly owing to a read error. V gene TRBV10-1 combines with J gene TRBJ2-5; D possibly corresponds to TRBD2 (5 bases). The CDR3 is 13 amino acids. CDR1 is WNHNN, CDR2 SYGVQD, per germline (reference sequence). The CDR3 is CARSRDSWENQYF. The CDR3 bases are TGCGCCAGAAGTCGTGATAGTTGGGAGAACCAGTACTTC.

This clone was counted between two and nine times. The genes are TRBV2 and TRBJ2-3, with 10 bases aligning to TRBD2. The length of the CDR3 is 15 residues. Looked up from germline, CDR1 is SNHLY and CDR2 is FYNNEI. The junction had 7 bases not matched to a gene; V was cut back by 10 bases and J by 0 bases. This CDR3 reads CANKREGLSTDTQYF. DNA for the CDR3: TGTGCCAACAAGCGGGAGGGTTTGAGCACAGATACGCAGTATTTT.

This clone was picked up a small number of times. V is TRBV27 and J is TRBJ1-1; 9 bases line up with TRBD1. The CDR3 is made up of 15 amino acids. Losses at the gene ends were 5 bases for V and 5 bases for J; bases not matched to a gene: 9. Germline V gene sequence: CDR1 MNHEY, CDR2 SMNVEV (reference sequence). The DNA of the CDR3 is TGTGCCAGCAGTACTAGGACAGGGGAGGGGACTGAAGCTTTCTTT. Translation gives CASSTRTGEGTEAFF.

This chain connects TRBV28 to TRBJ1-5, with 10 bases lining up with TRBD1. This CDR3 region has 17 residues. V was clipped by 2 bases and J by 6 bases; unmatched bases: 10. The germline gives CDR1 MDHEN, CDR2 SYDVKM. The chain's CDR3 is CASSLQRQGARGQPQHF. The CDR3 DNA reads TGTGCCAGCAGTTTACAAAGACAGGGGGCTCGCGGTCAGCCCCAGCATTTT.

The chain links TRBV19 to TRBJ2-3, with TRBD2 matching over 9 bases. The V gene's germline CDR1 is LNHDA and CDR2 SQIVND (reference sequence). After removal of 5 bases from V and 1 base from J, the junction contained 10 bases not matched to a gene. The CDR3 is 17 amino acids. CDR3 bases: TGTGCCAGTAGTTGGCGTAGCGGGAGTGGAGGCACAGATACGCAGTATTTT. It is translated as CASSWRSGSGGTDTQYF.

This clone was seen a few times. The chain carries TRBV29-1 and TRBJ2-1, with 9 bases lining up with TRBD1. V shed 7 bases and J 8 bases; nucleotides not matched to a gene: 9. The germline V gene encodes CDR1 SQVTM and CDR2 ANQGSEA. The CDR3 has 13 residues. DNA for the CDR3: TGCAGCGCCGCGCTCGGACAGGGGTATGAGCAGTTCTTC. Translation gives CSAALGQGYEQFF.